These T cell receptor beta chains were read from a single sample in a study of post-analysis software for immune sequencing data. TCRdb processed the PCR reads anew with MiXCR; each CDR3 protein has one entry. Among about 430,000 distinct CDR3 sequences listed, approximately 42% were seen once. Sample: blood. All receptors come from a girl aged 2 to 10 with multiple sclerosis. Each CDR3 is given with its conserved first and last residue. D genes are given only for firm matches. Expanded clones get a size class; other rows say once, few or many, or leave the size out.

d_gene,j_gene,v_gene,abundance,CDR3aa,CDR3nt
.,TRBJ2-3,TRBV10-3,few,CAISGITDTQYF,TGTGCCATCAGTGGGATCACAGATACGCAGTATTTT
.,TRBJ2-3,TRBV3-1,.,CASSPTLPDTDTQYF,TGTGCCAGCAGCCCAACGTTACCCGACACAGATACGCAGTATTTT
TRBD2,TRBJ2-3,TRBV20-1,.,CSATTPRLAGSDTQYF,TGCAGTGCTACGACCCCCCGACTAGCGGGTTCAGATACGCAGTATTTT
.,TRBJ1-5,TRBV7-2,few,CASSTNAGPQPQHF,TGTGCCAGCAGCACAAACGCAGGGCCCCAGCCCCAGCATTTT
.,TRBJ2-7,TRBV28,.,CASSSPVSFVEQYF,TGTGCCAGCAGTTCCCCGGTGTCCTTTGTCGAGCAGTACTTC
.,TRBJ2-1,TRBV19,.,CASSRRGDEQFF,TGTGCCAGTAGTAGGCGGGGCGATGAGCAGTTCTTC
.,TRBJ2-7,TRBV6-5,.,CASSYSGGPRRSSYEQYF,TGTGCCAGCAGTTACTCGGGAGGACCCCGGAGGAGCTCCTACGAGCAGTACTTC
.,TRBJ2-7,TRBV12-3/TRBV12-4,.,CASSFLGVHEQYF,TGTGCCAGCAGTTTTTTGGGGGTACACGAGCAGTACTTC
TRBD2,TRBJ2-7,TRBV10-2,.,CASSEGTSGGHEQYF,TGCGCCAGCAGTGAGGGGACTAGCGGGGGCCACGAGCAGTACTTC
.,TRBJ1-2,TRBV28,.,CASSDSDGYTF,TGTGCCAGCAGTGACAGCGATGGCTACACCTTC
.,TRBJ2-5,TRBV7-3,few,CASSPSGRETQYF,.
.,TRBJ1-1,TRBV5-1,.,CASSLNRRPAGTEAFF,TGCGCCAGCAGCCTTAATCGCAGGCCCGCGGGGACTGAAGCTTTCTTT
TRBD1,TRBJ1-1,TRBV11-2,.,CASSSYDRGFTEAFF,TGTGCCAGCAGCTCCTACGACAGGGGGTTTACTGAAGCTTTCTTT
.,TRBJ2-1,TRBV6-6,few,CASSPKEGQFF,TGTGCCAGCAGCCCTAAAGAGGGGCAGTTCTTC
TRBD1,TRBJ1-3,TRBV4-2,.,CASSQRTGSSGNTIYF,TGTGCCAGCAGCCAAAGGACAGGGTCCTCTGGAAACACCATATATTTT
.,TRBJ1-2,TRBV6-5,.,CASSSGASGYTF,TGTGCCAGCAGTTCAGGGGCTTCTGGCTACACCTTC
TRBD1,TRBJ2-7,TRBV7-9,.,CASSSAGTGDTYEQYF,TGTGCCAGCAGCTCAGCCGGGACAGGGGACACCTACGAGCAGTACTTC
TRBD2,TRBJ2-3,TRBV12-3/TRBV12-4,.,CASSPPSGTSGVRWGTDTQYF,TGTGCCAGCAGTCCTCCTTCCGGGACTAGCGGGGTTAGATGGGGCACAGATACGCAGTATTTT
TRBD1,TRBJ1-5,TRBV29-1,.,CSVGQDSNQPQHF,TGCAGCGTGGGACAGGACAGCAATCAGCCCCAGCATTTT
.,TRBJ1-1,TRBV7-2,.,CASSLGSQASNTEAFF,TGTGCCAGCAGCTTAGGGTCCCAGGCTTCCAACACTGAAGCTTTCTTT
.,TRBJ2-1,TRBV6-1,.,CASREQIWGNEQFF,TGTGCCAGCAGGGAGCAGATTTGGGGCAATGAGCAGTTCTTC
.,TRBJ2-7,TRBV7-7,.,CASSLAPGDSYEQYF,TGTGCCAGCAGCTTAGCGCCGGGAGATTCCTACGAGCAGTACTTC
.,TRBJ1-4,TRBV27,few,CASRLTGGKLFF,TGTGCCAGCCGTCTGACGGGGGGAAAACTGTTTTTT
.,TRBJ2-3,TRBV28,.,CASTDDRSTDTQYF,TGTGCCAGCACCGATGACAGGTCCACAGATACGCAGTATTTT
.,TRBJ2-3,TRBV7-9,.,CVSSLALSPYF,TGTGTCAGCAGCTTAGCGCTTTCTCCGTATTTT
.,TRBJ1-1,TRBV28,once,CASSLWNVLNTEAFF,TGTGCCAGCAGTTTATGGAACGTACTGAACACTGAAGCTTTCTTT
TRBD1,TRBJ1-2,TRBV7-2,medium-sized,CASSSRQGAYRNGYTF,TGTGCCAGCAGCTCGCGACAGGGGGCGTATCGGAATGGCTACACCTTC
TRBD1,TRBJ1-2,TRBV7-6,few,CASSLNRGDGYTF,TGTGCCAGCAGCTTAAACAGGGGTGATGGCTACACCTTC
.,TRBJ2-7,TRBV7-8,few,CASRLQGTAYEQYF,TGTGCCAGCAGACTACAGGGAACCGCCTACGAGCAGTACTTC
TRBD1,TRBJ1-6,TRBV7-3,.,CASSSGQGFSPLHF,TGTGCCAGCAGCTCGGGACAGGGTTTTTCACCCCTCCACTTT
.,TRBJ2-7,TRBV5-4,few,CASSLGGLTYEQYF,TGTGCCAGCAGCTTGGGGGGGCTGACCTACGAGCAGTACTTC
.,TRBJ2-7,TRBV18,.,CASSPADRHEQYF,TGTGCCAGCTCACCAGCAGACAGGCACGAGCAGTACTTC
.,TRBJ2-7,TRBV4-2,many,CASSRGTGSYEQYF,TGTGCCAGCAGCCGCGGGACTGGCTCATACGAGCAGTACTTC
.,TRBJ2-1,TRBV7-6,few,CASSPLAGINNQQFF,TGTGCCAGCAGCCCCCTCGCGGGGATCAACAATCAGCAGTTCTTC
.,TRBJ2-1,TRBV20-1,.,CSARGTSGDSEQFF,TGCAGTGCTAGGGGGACCAGCGGGGACAGTGAGCAGTTCTTC
TRBD2,TRBJ2-3,TRBV12-3/TRBV12-4,.,CASSLDGRADTQYF,TGTGCCAGCAGTTTAGACGGGAGGGCCGATACGCAGTATTTT
.,TRBJ2-3,TRBV7-9,.,CASSRDIRIGDLDTQYF,TGTGCCAGCAGCCGTGACATAAGGATAGGGGACCTTGATACGCAGTATTTT
TRBD2,TRBJ2-7,TRBV28,.,CASSQIAGVIYEQYF,TGTGCCAGCAGTCAAATAGCGGGAGTCATCTACGAGCAGTACTTC
TRBD1,TRBJ1-1,TRBV28,.,CASRGQGEGDAEAFF,TGTGCCAGCAGAGGACAGGGGGAAGGAGACGCTGAAGCTTTCTTT